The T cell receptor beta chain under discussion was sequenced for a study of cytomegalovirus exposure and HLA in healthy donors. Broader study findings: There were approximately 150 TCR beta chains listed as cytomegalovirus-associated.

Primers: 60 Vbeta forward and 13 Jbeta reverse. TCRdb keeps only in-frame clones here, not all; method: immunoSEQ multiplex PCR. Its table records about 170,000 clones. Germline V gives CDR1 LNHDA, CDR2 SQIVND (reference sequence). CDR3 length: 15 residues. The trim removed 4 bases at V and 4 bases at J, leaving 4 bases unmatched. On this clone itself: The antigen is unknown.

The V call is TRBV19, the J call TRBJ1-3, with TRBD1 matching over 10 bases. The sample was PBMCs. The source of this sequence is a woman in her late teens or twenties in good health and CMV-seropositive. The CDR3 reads CASSRQGANGNTIYF. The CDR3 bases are TGTGCCAGTAGTAGACAGGGGGCGAACGGAAACACCATATATTTT.